The TCR beta chain described here comes from a study of response to subunit inactivated influenza vaccine (dated by TCRdb to 2017 to 2018). Notes on the research overall: Deep quantitative profiling of the T cell receptor repertoire was used in the study to follow responses to a trivalent subunit inactivated influenza vaccine. What the work shows at the level of the full study, not this receptor alone: The authors suggested that each seasonal influenza vaccination may recruit only a limited number of new T cells.

Preparation of the library involved RT-PCR. These reads were obtained on an Illumina HiSeq 2500. The raw public data were reprocessed by TCRdb itself: fastp quality trimming at Q25, MiXCR clonotype calling, in-frame beta chains only. For every CDR3 protein sequence, its rows merge into one entry that carries the most common genes and DNA. Across this sample there are about 540,000 distinct CDR3 sequences, with around a quarter seen only once. The top ten constitute roughly 2.8% of the sample. Turning to this clonotype: No cognate antigen has been identified for it. Within one base of it there is no much larger clone, and no base qualities were kept.

This sample also appeared in a second study, on T cells expressing NK-cell markers. That second publication adds: TCR beta cDNA libraries were prepared using 5'RACE template switching, which introduced a universal primer site and unique molecular identifiers. Several donors provided sorted CD3+CD56+NKG2C+, CD3+CD56+NKG2C- and CD3+CD56-NKG2C+ T-cell subsets, whose TCR beta-chain repertoires were profiled. Of the eight sequenced donors, seven were found to be HCMV-seropositive and one was found to be HCMV-seronegative. To restrict sorting to alphabetaTCR-expressing T cells, an anti-gammadeltaTCR antibody was added in several experiments. For 5 or 6 donors, the dominant CD3+CD56+NKG2C+ clonotypes were among the top 10 CD8+ clonotypes and accounted for about 1.0-8% of CD8+ T cells. Those dominant clonotypes were again the most abundant among CD3+CD56-NKG2C+ cells in a few donors, at about 28.3-65%. Whether the expanded NKG2C-expressing T cell clones were specific for HCMV antigens was left unclear. All eight donors whose samples were sequenced were randomly selected healthy volunteers, three of them men and five women. To determine HCMV serostatus, a commercial ELISA kit was used to detect HCMV-specific IgG in serum. Ficoll density gradient centrifugation was used to isolate peripheral blood mononuclear cells from blood. Using Miltenyi isolation kits, CD4+ and CD8+ T cells were isolated from PBMC through magnetic immunoseparation. Priming for cDNA synthesis came from the TCR beta constant segment, and two successive PCR amplification steps followed. The libraries were sequenced on Illumina HiSeq 2000/2500, MiSeq or NextSeq, producing 2 x 150 bp reads. MIGEC was used to demultiplex reads and group the reads by UMI, and MiTCR was used to assemble and quantify clonotypes. To exclude erroneous sequences, only TCR cDNA sequences supported by at least two reads were retained. The tcR package was used for downstream repertoire analysis, and clonotypes were matched between fractions using CDR3 nucleotide sequence together with V segment. VDJmatch was used to annotate antigen specificity against VDJdb, with one amino acid substitution in CDR3 allowed.

The TCR originated in a man between 50 and 59 years old who received an inactivated influenza vaccine. Donor details come from another sample of the same person, matched by shared clones. The source material was CD4+ T cells sorted from PBMCs, sampled approximately 13 days after vaccination.

CDR3 reads: CASSLRRGRAFF. The nucleotide sequence is TGTGCCAGCAGCTTGAGGCGCGGGAGAGCTTTCTTT. The receptor chain draws on TRBV5-6 and TRBJ1-1, with the D gene too uncertain to name. Trimming costs V 1 base and J 10 bases, and their ends lie 11 bases apart. The CDR3 holds 12 amino acids from the cysteine to the phenylalanine. This entry keeps only the CDR3 DNA: 36 bases, framed from base 1. For CDR1 and CDR2, the germline V gene lists SGHDT and YYEEEE. The entire variable domain, with the stretches around the CDR3 drawn from the reference TRBV5-6 and TRBJ1-1 proteins, is DAGVTQSPTHLIKTRGQQVTLRCSPKSGHDTVSWYQQALGQGPQFIFQYYEEEERQRGNFPDRFSGHQFPNYSSELNVNALLLGDSALYLCASSLRRGRAFFGQGTRLTVV.